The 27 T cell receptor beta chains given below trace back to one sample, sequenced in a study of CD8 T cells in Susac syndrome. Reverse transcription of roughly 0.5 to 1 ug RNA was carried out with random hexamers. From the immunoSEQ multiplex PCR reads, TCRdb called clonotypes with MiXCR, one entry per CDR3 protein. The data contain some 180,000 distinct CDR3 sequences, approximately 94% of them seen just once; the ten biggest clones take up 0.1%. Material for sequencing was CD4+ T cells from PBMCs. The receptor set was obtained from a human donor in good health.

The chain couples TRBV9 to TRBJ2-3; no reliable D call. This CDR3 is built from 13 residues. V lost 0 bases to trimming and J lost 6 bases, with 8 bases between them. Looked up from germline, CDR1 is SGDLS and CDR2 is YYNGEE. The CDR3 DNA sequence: TGTGCCAGCAGCGTAGACGAAAGGGATACGCAGTATTTT. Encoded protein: CASSVDERDTQYF.

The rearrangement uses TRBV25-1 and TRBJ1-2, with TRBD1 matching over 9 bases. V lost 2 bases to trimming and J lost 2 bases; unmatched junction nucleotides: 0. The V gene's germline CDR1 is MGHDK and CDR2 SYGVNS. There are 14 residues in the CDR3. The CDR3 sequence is CASSEGQGNYGYTF. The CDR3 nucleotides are TGTGCCAGCAGTGAAGGACAGGGGAACTATGGCTACACCTTC.

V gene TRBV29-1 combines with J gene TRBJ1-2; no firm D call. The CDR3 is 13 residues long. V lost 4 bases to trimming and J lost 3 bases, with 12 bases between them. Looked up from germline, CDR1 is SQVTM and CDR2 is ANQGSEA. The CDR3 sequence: CSVGTGSDYGYTF. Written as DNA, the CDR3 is TGCAGCGTTGGAACGGGTAGTGACTATGGCTACACCTTC.

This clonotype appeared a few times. The chain's CDR3 is CASSFLNTGELFF. The CDR3, as DNA: TGTGCCAGCAGTTTCCTAAACACCGGGGAGCTGTTTTTT. V is TRBV28 and J is TRBJ2-2, with D hard to call. The ends were cut back, 3 bases at V and 2 bases at J, with 4 bases in the middle. The CDR3 consists of 13 residues. Germline CDR1 MDHEN, CDR2 SYDVKM.

The CDR3 region has the DNA TGTGCCAGCAGCCGGCGGGAATGGAATGAGCAGTTCTTC. Translation gives CASSRREWNEQFF. The chain employs TRBV9 and TRBJ2-1, with D perhaps TRBD2 (6 bases). V was shortened by 4 bases and J by 7 bases, with 12 bases between the two germline ends. The CDR3 length is 13 residues. Looked up from germline, CDR1 is SGDLS and CDR2 is YYNGEE. The variable domain in full, completed from reference TRBV9 and TRBJ2-1, reads DSGVTQTPKHLITATGQRVTLRCSPRSGDLSVYWYQQSLDQGLQFLIQYYNGEERAKGNILERFSAQQFPDLHSELNLSSLELGDSALYFCASSRREWNEQFFGPGTRLTVL.

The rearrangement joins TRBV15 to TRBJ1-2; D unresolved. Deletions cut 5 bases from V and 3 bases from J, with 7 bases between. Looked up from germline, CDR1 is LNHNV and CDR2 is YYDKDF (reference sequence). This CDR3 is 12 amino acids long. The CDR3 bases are TGTGCCACCAGCCTAAATGACTATGGCTACACCTTC. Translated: CATSLNDYGYTF.

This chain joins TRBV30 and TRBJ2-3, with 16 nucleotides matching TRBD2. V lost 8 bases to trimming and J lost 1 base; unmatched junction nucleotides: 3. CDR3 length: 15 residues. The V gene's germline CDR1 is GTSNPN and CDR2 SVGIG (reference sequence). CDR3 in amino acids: CAGTSGRARTDTQYF. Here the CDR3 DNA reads TGTGCCGGGACTAGCGGGAGGGCCCGCACAGATACGCAGTATTTT. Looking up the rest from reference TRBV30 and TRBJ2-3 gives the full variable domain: SQTIHQWPATLVQPVGSPLSLECTVEGTSNPNLYWYRQAAGRGLQLLFYSVGIGQISSEVPQNLSASRPQDRQFILSSKKLLLSDSGFYLCAGTSGRARTDTQYFGPGTRLTVL.

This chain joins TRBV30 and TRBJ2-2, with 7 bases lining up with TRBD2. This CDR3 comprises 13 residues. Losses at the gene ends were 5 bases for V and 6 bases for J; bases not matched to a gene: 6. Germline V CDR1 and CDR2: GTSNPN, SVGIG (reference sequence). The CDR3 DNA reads TGTGCCTGGGACCCGCGGGAGTCCGGGGAGCTGTTTTTT. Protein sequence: CAWDPRESGELFF.

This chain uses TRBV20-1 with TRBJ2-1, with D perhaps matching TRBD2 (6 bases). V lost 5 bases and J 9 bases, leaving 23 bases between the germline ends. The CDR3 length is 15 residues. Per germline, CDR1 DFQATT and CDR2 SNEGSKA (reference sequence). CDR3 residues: CSAPSRDWTHGEQFF. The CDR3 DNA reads TGCAGTGCTCCGTCTCGGGACTGGACTCATGGTGAGCAGTTCTTC.

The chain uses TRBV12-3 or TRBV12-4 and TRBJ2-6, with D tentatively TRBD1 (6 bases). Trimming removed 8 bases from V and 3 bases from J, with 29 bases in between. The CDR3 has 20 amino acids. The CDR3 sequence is CASAATHRDILSYGANVLTF. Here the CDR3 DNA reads TGTGCCAGCGCCGCGACGCACCGGGACATCTTATCTTATGGGGCCAACGTCCTGACTTTC.

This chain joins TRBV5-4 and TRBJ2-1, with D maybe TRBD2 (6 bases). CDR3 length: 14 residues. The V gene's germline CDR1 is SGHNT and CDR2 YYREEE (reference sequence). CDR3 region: CADNSGSSYNEQFF. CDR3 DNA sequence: TGTGCAGACAATAGCGGAAGCTCCTACAATGAGCAGTTCTTC.

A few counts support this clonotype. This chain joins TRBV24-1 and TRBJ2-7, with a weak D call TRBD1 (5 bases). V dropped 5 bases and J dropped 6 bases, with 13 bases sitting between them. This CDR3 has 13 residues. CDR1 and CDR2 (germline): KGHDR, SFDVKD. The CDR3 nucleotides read TGTGCCACCAGTGTCCAGGGTTTTGCCGAGCAGTACTTC. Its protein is CATSVQGFAEQYF.

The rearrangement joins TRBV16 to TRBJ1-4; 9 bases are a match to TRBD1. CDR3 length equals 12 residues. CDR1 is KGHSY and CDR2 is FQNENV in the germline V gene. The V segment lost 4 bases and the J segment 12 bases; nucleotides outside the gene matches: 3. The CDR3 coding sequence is TGTGCCAGCAGCCGACGACAGGGGGAACTGTTTTTT. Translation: CASSRRQGELFF. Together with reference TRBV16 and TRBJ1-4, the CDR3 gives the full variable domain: GEEVAQTPKHLVRGEGQKAKLYCAPIKGHSYVFWYQQVLKNEFKFLISFQNENVFDETGMPKERFSAKCLPNSPCSLEIQATKLEDSAVYFCASSRRQGELFFGSGTQLSVL.

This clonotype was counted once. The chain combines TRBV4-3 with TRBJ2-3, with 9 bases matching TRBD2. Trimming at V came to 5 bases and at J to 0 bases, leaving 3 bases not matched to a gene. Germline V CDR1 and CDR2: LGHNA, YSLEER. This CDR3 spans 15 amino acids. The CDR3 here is CASSGTSLSTDTQYF. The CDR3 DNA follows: TGCGCCAGCAGCGGGACTAGCCTTAGCACAGATACGCAGTATTTT.

The DNA for the CDR3 is TGTGCCTGGAGTGCCTGGTGGGATTTGGGCACAGATACGCAGTATTTT. Protein product: CAWSAWWDLGTDTQYF. The gene calls are TRBV30 and TRBJ2-3; D call uncertain. V was trimmed by 1 base and J by 1 base, leaving 15 bases between them. Germline CDR1 is GTSNPN and CDR2 is SVGIG (reference sequence). The CDR3 consists of 16 residues. The entire variable domain, with the rest obtained from reference TRBV30 and TRBJ2-3, is as follows: SQTIHQWPATLVQPVGSPLSLECTVEGTSNPNLYWYRQAAGRGLQLLFYSVGIGQISSEVPQNLSASRPQDRQFILSSKKLLLSDSGFYLCAWSAWWDLGTDTQYFGPGTRLTVL.

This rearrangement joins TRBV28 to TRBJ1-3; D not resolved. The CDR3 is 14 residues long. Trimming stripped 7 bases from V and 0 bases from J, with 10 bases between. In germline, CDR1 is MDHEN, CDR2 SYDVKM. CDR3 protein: CASTRADSGNTIYF. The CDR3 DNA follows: TGTGCCAGCACCCGCGCGGACTCTGGAAACACCATATATTTT.

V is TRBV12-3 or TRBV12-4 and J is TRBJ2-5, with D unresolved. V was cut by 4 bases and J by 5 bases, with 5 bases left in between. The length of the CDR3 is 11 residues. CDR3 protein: CASSSVETQYF. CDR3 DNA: TGTGCCAGCAGTTCGGTGGAGACCCAGTACTTC.

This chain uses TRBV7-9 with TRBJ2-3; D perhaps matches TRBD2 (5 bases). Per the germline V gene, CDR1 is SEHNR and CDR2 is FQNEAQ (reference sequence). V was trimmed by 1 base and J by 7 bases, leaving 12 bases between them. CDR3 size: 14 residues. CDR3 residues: CASSLEAGWNTQYF. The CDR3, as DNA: TGTGCCAGCAGCTTAGAGGCGGGCTGGAATACGCAGTATTTT.

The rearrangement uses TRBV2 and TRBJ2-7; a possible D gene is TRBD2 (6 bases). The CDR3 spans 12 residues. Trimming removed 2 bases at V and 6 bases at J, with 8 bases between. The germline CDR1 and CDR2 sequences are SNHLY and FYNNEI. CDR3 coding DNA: TGTGCCAGCAGTGAACCCGGGAGCGAGCAGTACTTC. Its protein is CASSEPGSEQYF. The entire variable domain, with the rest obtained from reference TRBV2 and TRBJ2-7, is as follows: EPEVTQTPSHQVTQMGQEVILRCVPISNHLYFYWYRQILGQKVEFLVSFYNNEISEKSEIFDDQFSVERPDGSNFTLKIRSTKLEDSAMYFCASSEPGSEQYFGPGTRLTVT.

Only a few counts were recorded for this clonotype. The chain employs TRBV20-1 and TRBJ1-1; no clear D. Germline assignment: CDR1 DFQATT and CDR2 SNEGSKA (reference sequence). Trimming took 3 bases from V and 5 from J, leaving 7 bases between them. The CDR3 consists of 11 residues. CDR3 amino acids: CSASSGTEAFF. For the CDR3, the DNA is TGCAGTGCTAGTTCGGGAACTGAAGCTTTCTTT.

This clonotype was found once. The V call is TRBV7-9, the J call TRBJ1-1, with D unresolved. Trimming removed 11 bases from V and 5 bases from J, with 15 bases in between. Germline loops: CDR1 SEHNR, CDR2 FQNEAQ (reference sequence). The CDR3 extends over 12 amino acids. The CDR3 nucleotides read TGTGCCTCCCGGCAGCCGGCAACTGAAGCTTTCTTT. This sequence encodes CASRQPATEAFF.

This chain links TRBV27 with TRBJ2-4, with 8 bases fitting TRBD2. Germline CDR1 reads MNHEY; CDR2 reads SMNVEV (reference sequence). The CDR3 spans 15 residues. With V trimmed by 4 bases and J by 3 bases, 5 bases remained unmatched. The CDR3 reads CASSSAGGVKNIQYF. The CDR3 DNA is TGTGCCAGCAGTTCGGCGGGGGGAGTCAAAAACATTCAGTACTTC.

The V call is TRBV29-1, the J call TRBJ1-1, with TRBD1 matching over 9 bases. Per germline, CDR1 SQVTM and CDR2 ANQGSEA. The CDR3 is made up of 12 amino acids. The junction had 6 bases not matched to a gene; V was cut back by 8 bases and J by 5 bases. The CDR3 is CSSRTGETEAFF. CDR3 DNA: TGCAGCTCCCGGACAGGGGAAACTGAAGCTTTCTTT.

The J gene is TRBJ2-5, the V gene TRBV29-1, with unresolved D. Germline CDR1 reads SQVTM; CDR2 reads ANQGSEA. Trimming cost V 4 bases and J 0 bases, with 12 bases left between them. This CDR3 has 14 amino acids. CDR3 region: CSVGGETDQETQYF. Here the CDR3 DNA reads TGCAGCGTTGGTGGCGAAACAGACCAAGAGACCCAGTACTTC.

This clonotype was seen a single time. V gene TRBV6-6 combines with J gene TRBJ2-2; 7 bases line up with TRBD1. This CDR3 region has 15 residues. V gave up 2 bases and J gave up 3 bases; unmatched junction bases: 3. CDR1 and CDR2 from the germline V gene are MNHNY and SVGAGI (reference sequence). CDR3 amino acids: CASSYAQGDTGELFF. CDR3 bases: TGTGCCAGCAGTTACGCGCAGGGGGACACCGGGGAGCTGTTTTTT.

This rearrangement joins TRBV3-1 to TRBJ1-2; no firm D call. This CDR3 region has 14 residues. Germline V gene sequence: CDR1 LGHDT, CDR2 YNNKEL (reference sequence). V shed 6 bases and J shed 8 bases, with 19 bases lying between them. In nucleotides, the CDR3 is TGTGCCAGCAGACTTCGGCAGCTGGTAGGGGGCTACACCTTC. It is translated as CASRLRQLVGGYTF.

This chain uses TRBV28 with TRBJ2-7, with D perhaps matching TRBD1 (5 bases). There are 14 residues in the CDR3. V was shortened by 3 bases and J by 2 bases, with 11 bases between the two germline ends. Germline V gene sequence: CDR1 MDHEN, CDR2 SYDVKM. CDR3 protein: CASSFKGVAYEQYF. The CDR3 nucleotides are TGTGCCAGCAGTTTTAAAGGGGTAGCCTACGAGCAGTACTTC.